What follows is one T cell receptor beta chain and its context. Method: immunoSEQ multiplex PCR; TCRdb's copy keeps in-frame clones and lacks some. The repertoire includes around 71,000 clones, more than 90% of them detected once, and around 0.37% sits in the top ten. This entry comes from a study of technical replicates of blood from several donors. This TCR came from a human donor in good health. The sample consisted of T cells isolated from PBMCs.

The CDR3 reads CASSDREAAYNEQFF. In DNA, the CDR3 is TGTGCCAGCAGTGACCGGGAGGCGGCCTACAATGAGCAGTTCTTC. The V gene is TRBV2, the J gene TRBJ2-1; 7 bases align to TRBD2. After removal of 3 bases from V and 2 bases from J, the junction contained 4 bases not matched to a gene. Germline assignment: CDR1 SNHLY and CDR2 FYNNEI. This CDR3 contains 15 residues.